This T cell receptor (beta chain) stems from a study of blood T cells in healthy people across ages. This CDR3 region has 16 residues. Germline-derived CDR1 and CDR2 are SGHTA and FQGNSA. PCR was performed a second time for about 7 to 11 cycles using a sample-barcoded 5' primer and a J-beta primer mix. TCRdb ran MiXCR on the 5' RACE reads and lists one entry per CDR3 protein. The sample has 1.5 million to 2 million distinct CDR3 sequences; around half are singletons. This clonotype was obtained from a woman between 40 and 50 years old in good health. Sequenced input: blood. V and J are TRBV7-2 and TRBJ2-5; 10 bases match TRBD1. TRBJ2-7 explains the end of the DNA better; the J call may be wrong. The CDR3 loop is CASSSPARTGGYEQYF. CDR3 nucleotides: TGTGCCAGCAGCTCCCCCGCCCGGACAGGGGGCTACGAGCAGTACTTC.